The 23 T cell receptor beta chains presented below share a single source sample, sequenced in a study of T cell repertoires in cytomegalovirus infection. MiXCR, applied by TCRdb to the reads, yields one record per CDR3 protein. The data contain some 700,000 distinct CDR3 sequences, less than 40% of them singletons. The sample taken for sequencing was PBMCs. These receptor sequences come from a human donor in good health (CMV status not recorded). Some clones in this sample may be carry-over from other donors' samples.

The chain uses TRBV6-6 and TRBJ1-5; no clear D gene. Trimming took 2 bases from V and 3 from J, leaving 8 bases between them. Germline V gives CDR1 MNHNY, CDR2 SVGAGI (reference sequence). CDR3 length equals 14 residues. The CDR3: CASSYGKNNQPQHF. DNA of the CDR3: TGTGCCAGCAGTTACGGCAAAAACAATCAGCCCCAGCATTTT.

This clonotype was seen ten or more times. The CDR3 region is CASSFTSITGQEYETSSGANVLTF. The CDR3 region has the DNA TGTGCCAGCAGCTTTACCTCTATTACCGGACAGGAGTACGAAACGAGCTCTGGGGCCAACGTCCTGACTTTC. The J gene is TRBJ2-6, the V gene TRBV7-9, with 7 bases identical to TRBD1. Losses at the gene ends were 3 bases for V and 0 bases for J; bases not matched to a gene: 26. Looked up from germline, CDR1 is SEHNR and CDR2 is FQNEAQ (reference sequence). The CDR3 spans 24 residues. The whole variable domain, remainder taken from reference TRBV7-9 and TRBJ2-6, is DTGVSQNPRHKITKRGQNVTFRCDPISEHNRLYWYRQTLGQGPEFLTYFQNEAQLEKSRLLSDRFSAERPKGSFSTLEIQRTEQGDSAMYLCASSFTSITGQEYETSSGANVLTFGAGSRLTVL.

This clonotype was seen more than once but under ten times. The V and J genes are TRBV4-3 and TRBJ2-3; the match to TRBD1 covers 7 bases. CDR1 is LGHNA and CDR2 is YSLEER in the germline V gene. V gave up 1 base and J gave up 5 bases; unmatched junction bases: 6. CDR3 length equals 15 residues. The CDR3 sequence: CASSQGTGHRDTQYF. The CDR3 DNA follows: TGCGCCAGCAGCCAAGGGACAGGCCATAGAGATACGCAGTATTTT.

This clonotype was seen a single time. The J gene is TRBJ2-5, the V gene TRBV27; D not resolved. Trimming removed 10 bases from V and 6 bases from J, with 6 bases in between. CDR3 length equals 9 residues. Germline CDR1 MNHEY, CDR2 SMNVEV (reference sequence). CDR3 in DNA: TGTGCCACCCCCAAGACCCAGTACTTC. Residues: CATPKTQYF.

The chain couples TRBV3-1 to TRBJ2-7; 8 bases align to TRBD2. The CDR3 extends over 15 amino acids. Unmatched junction bases numbered 9, after V lost 2 bases and J lost 6 bases. Germline loops: CDR1 LGHDT, CDR2 YNNKEL (reference sequence). The CDR3 reads CASSQMLAGLGEQYF. CDR3 DNA: TGTGCCAGCAGCCAAATGCTAGCGGGTCTGGGCGAGCAGTACTTC.

This clonotype has a handful of counts. The chain recombines TRBV20-1 with TRBJ1-3; 7 bases align to TRBD1. With V trimmed by 0 bases and J by 1 base, 0 bases remained unmatched. Germline CDR1 and CDR2: DFQATT and SNEGSKA (reference sequence). The CDR3 sequence is 14 residues long. The chain's CDR3 is CSAREQGSGNTIYF. In DNA, the CDR3 is TGCAGTGCTAGAGAACAGGGGTCTGGAAACACCATATATTTT.

The J gene is TRBJ1-1, the V gene TRBV25-1; perhaps TRBD1 as D (5 bases). The CDR3 totals 13 residues. Germline assignment: CDR1 MGHDK and CDR2 SYGVNS. The V and J ends lost 6 bases and 3 bases respectively, with 11 bases between them. The CDR3 loop is CASSQGAHTEAFF. The DNA of the CDR3 is TGTGCCAGCAGCCAGGGTGCTCACACTGAAGCTTTCTTT.

This clonotype was seen only a few times. The chain employs TRBV6-5 and TRBJ1-1; D possibly corresponds to TRBD1 (5 bases). V shed 11 bases and J shed 1 base, with 14 bases lying between them. The CDR3 loop spans 13 amino acids. Germline-derived CDR1 and CDR2 are MNHEY and SVGAGI. DNA for the CDR3: TGTGCCGCCAAACAGGCCGCGAACACTGAAGCTTTCTTT. As protein: CAAKQAANTEAFF.

The J gene is TRBJ1-5, the V gene TRBV25-1; TRBD1 matches at 8 bases. The germline gives CDR1 MGHDK, CDR2 SYGVNS. This CDR3 has 13 residues. J was trimmed by 3 bases and V by 9 bases; bases with no gene match: 4. In DNA, the CDR3 is TGTGCCAGAGAGACAGGGGACAATCAGCCCCAGCATTTT. Protein sequence: CARETGDNQPQHF.

This clonotype was seen a handful of times. The chain employs TRBV7-6 and TRBJ2-7; 10 bases line up with TRBD2. The trim removed 2 bases at V and 6 bases at J, leaving 10 bases unmatched. Germline V lookup: CDR1 SGHVS, CDR2 FNYEAQ. There are 16 residues in the CDR3. The CDR3 region has the DNA TGTGCCAGCAGCTTATCCCAAGGTGTAGCGGGAGGCGAGCAGTACTTC. Protein product: CASSLSQGVAGGEQYF. Using reference TRBV7-6 and TRBJ2-7 for the parts outside the CDR3, the full variable domain is GAGVSQSPRYKVTKRGQDVALRCDPISGHVSLYWYRQALGQGPEFLTYFNYEAQQDKSGLPNDRFSAERPEGSISTLTIQRTEQRDSAMYRCASSLSQGVAGGEQYFGPGTRLTVT.

The CDR3 loop is CASSPPPLLNTEAFF. For the CDR3, the DNA is TGTGCCAGCAGTCCCCCCCCACTTTTGAACACTGAAGCTTTCTTT. V gene TRBV6-8 combines with J gene TRBJ1-1; no definite D call. The CDR3 is 15 residues long. Trimming left V 5 bases short and J 0 bases short, with 13 bases between. In germline, CDR1 is MNHGY, CDR2 SAAAGT.

CDR3 sequence (DNA): TGTGCCAGCATGCCTCAGGGGTGGCAAGAGACCCAGTACTTC. Encoded protein: CASMPQGWQETQYF. The V and J genes are TRBV2 and TRBJ2-5; D perhaps matches TRBD1 (6 bases). The germline V gene has CDR1 SNHLY and CDR2 FYNNEI. The V end lost 7 bases, the J end lost 2 bases, and 14 bases lay between the germline ends. The CDR3 loop spans 14 amino acids. The complete variable domain, with remaining parts taken from reference TRBV2 and TRBJ2-5, reads EPEVTQTPSHQVTQMGQEVILRCVPISNHLYFYWYRQILGQKVEFLVSFYNNEISEKSEIFDDQFSVERPDGSNFTLKIRSTKLEDSAMYFCASMPQGWQETQYFGPGTRLLVL.

This clonotype was observed a handful of times. V is TRBV27 and J is TRBJ1-6; D gene unclear. Germline CDR1 MNHEY, CDR2 SMNVEV (reference sequence). This CDR3 region has 13 residues. With 6 bases removed from V and 2 bases from J, the gap between germline ends came to 5 bases. CDR3 sequence: CASSPPYNSPLHF. The CDR3 nucleotides are TGTGCCAGCAGCCCTCCCTATAATTCACCCCTCCACTTT.

The chain uses TRBV20-1 and TRBJ2-3; the D gene is possibly TRBD1 (6 bases). The V and J ends lost 3 bases and 4 bases respectively, with 14 bases between them. The length of the CDR3 is 14 residues. Germline CDR1 DFQATT, CDR2 SNEGSKA (reference sequence). This CDR3 is CSASSRGSSDTQYF. The CDR3, as DNA: TGCAGTGCTAGTAGTAGGGGGTCTTCAGATACGCAGTATTTT.

At least ten counts were recorded for this clonotype. The chain is built from TRBV28 and TRBJ1-2; D is unclear. There are 12 residues in the CDR3. V lost 2 bases, J lost 5 bases, and 6 bases lay in between. The germline gives CDR1 MDHEN, CDR2 SYDVKM. CDR3 residues: CASSLGGYGYTF. CDR3 sequence (DNA): TGTGCCAGCAGTTTAGGAGGGTATGGCTACACCTTC.

J is TRBJ2-2 and V is TRBV6-8; a possible D gene is TRBD2 (5 bases). This CDR3 spans 14 amino acids. The germline V gene encodes CDR1 MNHGY and CDR2 SAAAGT. With 4 bases removed from V and 7 bases from J, the gap between germline ends came to 13 bases. The CDR3 reads CASSFLSLVGELFF. In nucleotides, the CDR3 is TGTGCCAGCAGTTTTCTTTCACTAGTCGGGGAGCTGTTTTTT.

A note on this clonotype: The conserved final phenylalanine or tryptophan is absent from the CDR3, which likely points to a read error. It is unclear where the CDR3 begins or ends on the DNA, so no DNA is shown, and the CDR3 is as TCRdb lists it. The chain recombines TRBV19 with TRBJ2-1; no DNA check was done on the table's D call, TRBD1. From its first to its last residue, the CDR3 has 15 amino acids. Germline CDR1 LNHDA, CDR2 SQIVND (reference sequence). CDR3 in amino acids: CASSIAGGNYNEQLL.

This clonotype has only a few counts. The rearrangement joins TRBV28 to TRBJ2-7; 14 nucleotides line up with TRBD2. The CDR3 is 16 residues long. V shed 7 bases and J 5 bases; nucleotides not matched to a gene: 10. Germline CDR1 and CDR2: MDHEN and SYDVKM. The DNA of the CDR3 is TGTGCCAGCAAACCCGGGACTAGCGGGAGCGGGCACGAGCAGTACTTC. Protein: CASKPGTSGSGHEQYF.

This clonotype was seen a handful of times. This chain uses TRBV5-1 with TRBJ2-2; maybe TRBD2 (6 bases). Germline CDR1 reads SGHRS; CDR2 reads YFSETQ. V lost 5 bases to trimming and J lost 1 base, with 15 bases between them. CDR3 length equals 16 residues. Here the CDR3 reads CASSSGLALNTGELFF. CDR3 sequence (DNA): TGCGCCAGCAGTAGCGGACTCGCTCTGAACACCGGGGAGCTGTTTTTT.

This chain links TRBV2 with TRBJ1-2; the match to TRBD1 covers 10 bases. The germline V gene encodes CDR1 SNHLY and CDR2 FYNNEI. The CDR3 spans 17 residues. Trimming took 6 bases from V and 5 from J; bases not matched to a gene: 15. CDR3 nucleotides: TGTGCCAGCAGCCTCAAAAGGGCCGGGACAGGGGTGTATGGCTACACCTTC. It encodes CASSLKRAGTGVYGYTF. Drawing the rest from reference TRBV2 and TRBJ1-2, the complete variable domain is EPEVTQTPSHQVTQMGQEVILRCVPISNHLYFYWYRQILGQKVEFLVSFYNNEISEKSEIFDDQFSVERPDGSNFTLKIRSTKLEDSAMYFCASSLKRAGTGVYGYTFGSGTRLTVV.

With respect to this clonotype: The junction departs from germline at one end; a sequencing error may be responsible. V is TRBV20-1 and J is TRBJ2-7; the D gene could be TRBD1 or TRBD2 (5 bases each). Per the germline V gene, CDR1 is DFQATT and CDR2 is SNEGSKA (reference sequence). The CDR3 sequence is 13 residues long. The CDR3 is CSARDHYVGEHYF. CDR3 coding DNA: TGCAGTGCTAGAGATCACTACGTAGGGGAGCATTACTTC.

A single count supports this clonotype. This chain uses TRBV15 with TRBJ2-7, with TRBD1 as a possible D gene (6 bases). The CDR3 is 15 residues long. V dropped 1 base and J dropped 2 bases, with 12 bases sitting between them. Germline CDR1 reads LNHNV; CDR2 reads YYDKDF (reference sequence). CDR3 protein: CATSRGATGTYEQYF. The CDR3 bases are TGTGCCACCAGCAGAGGGGCCACAGGGACCTACGAGCAGTACTTC.

V is TRBV7-9 and J is TRBJ2-1, with 12 bases fitting TRBD2. V was pared by 5 bases and J by 8 bases, with 7 bases of the junction left unmatched. This CDR3 is built from 15 residues. Germline V gives CDR1 SEHNR, CDR2 FQNEAQ (reference sequence). The CDR3 spells CASSPSGRAGHEQFF. CDR3 sequence (DNA): TGTGCCAGCAGCCCTAGCGGGAGGGCCGGGCATGAGCAGTTCTTC.